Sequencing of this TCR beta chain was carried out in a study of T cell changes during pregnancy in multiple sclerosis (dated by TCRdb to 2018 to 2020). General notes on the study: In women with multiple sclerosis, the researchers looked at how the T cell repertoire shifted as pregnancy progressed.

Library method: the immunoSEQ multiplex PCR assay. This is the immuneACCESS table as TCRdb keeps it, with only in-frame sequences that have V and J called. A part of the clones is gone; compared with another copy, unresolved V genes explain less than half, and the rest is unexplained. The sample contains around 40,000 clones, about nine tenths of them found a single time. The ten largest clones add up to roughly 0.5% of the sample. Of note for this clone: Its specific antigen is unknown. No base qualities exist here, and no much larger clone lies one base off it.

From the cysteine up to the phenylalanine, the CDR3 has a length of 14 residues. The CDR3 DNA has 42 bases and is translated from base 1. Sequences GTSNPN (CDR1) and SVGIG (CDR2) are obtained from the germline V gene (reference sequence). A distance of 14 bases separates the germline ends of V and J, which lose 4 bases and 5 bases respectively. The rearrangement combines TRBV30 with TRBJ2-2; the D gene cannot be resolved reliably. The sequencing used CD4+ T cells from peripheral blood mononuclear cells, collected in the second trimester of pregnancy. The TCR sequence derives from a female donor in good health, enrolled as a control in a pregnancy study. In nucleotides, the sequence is TGTGCCTGGAATCTACCCCCTAGGACCGGGGAGCTGTTTTTT. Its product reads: CAWNLPPRTGELFF.